The 26 T cell receptor beta chains presented below share a single source sample, sequenced in a study of CD8 T cells in Susac syndrome. Random hexamers were used to reverse transcribe about 0.45 to 1 ug of RNA. TCRdb called the immunoSEQ multiplex PCR reads again in MiXCR, with one record for every CDR3 protein. The sample records approximately 270,000 distinct CDR3 sequences, 93% being singletons. The sequenced sample was CD4+ T cells from PBMCs. These receptors all stem from a human donor with multiple sclerosis.

The rearrangement uses TRBV9 and TRBJ2-6, with D possibly matching TRBD2 (7 bases). The CDR3 contains 17 residues. CDR1 SGDLS and CDR2 YYNGEE come from the germline V gene. V lost 5 bases and J 0 bases, leaving 15 bases between the germline ends. The CDR3 loop reads CASSSGEGSSGANVLTF. The CDR3 bases are TGTGCCAGCAGTTCAGGGGAGGGAAGCTCTGGGGCCAACGTCCTGACTTTC.

This clonotype appeared a single time. The chain joins TRBV11-2 to TRBJ2-6, with no clear D. The germline CDR1 and CDR2 sequences are SGHAT and FQNNGV. This CDR3 spans 20 amino acids. V dropped 1 base and J dropped 0 bases, with 19 bases sitting between them. The CDR3 region is CASSLVRLRQARSGANVLTF. CDR3 coding DNA: TGTGCCAGCAGCTTAGTACGGCTGCGTCAGGCCCGCTCTGGGGCCAACGTCCTGACTTTC.

The J gene is TRBJ1-2, the V gene TRBV6-5; TRBD1 is a possible D gene (5 bases). Trimming left V 6 bases short and J 1 base short, with 12 bases between. Germline V lookup: CDR1 MNHEY, CDR2 SVGAGI. The CDR3 has 14 residues. CDR3 sequence (DNA): TGTGCCAGCAGCCGTGGGGCGGATAACTATGGCTACACCTTC. This sequence encodes CASSRGADNYGYTF.

V is TRBV6-5 and J is TRBJ2-5, with a weak D call TRBD1 (6 bases). Per germline, CDR1 MNHEY and CDR2 SVGAGI. CDR3 length: 13 amino acids. The germline V and J ends were trimmed by 6 bases and 2 bases, with 10 bases remaining between them. The CDR3 DNA follows: TGTGCCAGCAGATCAACAGGGCAAGAGACCCAGTACTTC. This encodes CASRSTGQETQYF.

The chain recombines TRBV4-1 with TRBJ2-4; weak D call: TRBD2 (5 bases). Germline V lookup: CDR1 MGHRA, CDR2 YSYEKL. Trimming removed 4 bases at V and 4 bases at J, with 14 bases between. The CDR3 totals 15 residues. CDR3 residues: CASSPLGLVKNIQYF. Here the CDR3 DNA reads TGCGCCAGCAGCCCTCTAGGACTGGTAAAAAACATTCAGTACTTC.

This CDR3 reads CATSVTSGSSVETQYF. CDR3 DNA sequence: TGTGCCACCTCGGTGACTAGCGGGAGTTCTGTAGAGACCCAGTACTTC. The chain recombines TRBV19 with TRBJ2-5, with 12 nucleotides matching TRBD2. Looked up from germline, CDR1 is LNHDA and CDR2 is SQIVND (reference sequence). With V trimmed by 10 bases and J by 4 bases, 13 bases remained unmatched. The CDR3 is 16 residues long.

In nucleotides, the CDR3 is TGCGCCAGCAGCTTGGCCGCCCCCGGGATGGCCAAAAACATTCAGTACTTC. It yields the protein CASSLAAPGMAKNIQYF. The chain uses TRBV5-1 and TRBJ2-4; a weak D match, TRBD2 (5 bases). This CDR3 has 17 residues. Trimming removed 0 bases from V and 1 base from J, with 14 bases in between. Germline V gene data show CDR1 as SGHRS and CDR2 as YFSETQ.

J is TRBJ2-2 and V is TRBV24-1, with TRBD2 as a possible D gene (5 bases). Looked up from germline, CDR1 is KGHDR and CDR2 is SFDVKD. CDR3 size: 15 residues. Trimming shortened V by 4 bases and J by 0 bases, and 8 bases separated the two germline ends. CDR3 sequence: CATSESGTNTGELFF. DNA of the CDR3: TGTGCCACCAGTGAGTCGGGAACGAACACCGGGGAGCTGTTTTTT.

The chain recombines TRBV20-1 with TRBJ2-3; TRBD2 matches at 13 bases. This CDR3 spans 17 amino acids. The germline gives CDR1 DFQATT, CDR2 SNEGSKA (reference sequence). J was trimmed by 2 bases and V by 3 bases; bases with no gene match: 8. The CDR3 is CSASSGLAGALTDTQYF. CDR3 DNA sequence: TGCAGTGCTAGCTCCGGACTAGCGGGGGCCCTCACAGATACGCAGTATTTT.

The DNA of the CDR3 is TGTGCCAGCAGCCAGATAGGTTTGACCGTAAGCGAGCAGTACTTC. Translating gives CASSQIGLTVSEQYF. The chain joins TRBV6-6 to TRBJ2-7; D unclear. The germline gives CDR1 MNHNY, CDR2 SVGAGI (reference sequence). Trimming took 6 bases from V and 6 from J, leaving 21 bases between them. The CDR3 is made up of 15 amino acids.

The rearrangement joins TRBV23-1 to TRBJ1-2, with unresolved D. TRBV23-1 is noted as an ORF with a role that remains uncertain. The CDR3 is 16 amino acids. V lost 0 bases, J lost 4 bases, and 15 bases lay in between. The CDR3 coding sequence is TGCGCCAGCAGTCAATCTGAAGGCAAACGGGTCTATGGCTACACCTTC. Translated: CASSQSEGKRVYGYTF.

The chain combines TRBV7-3 with TRBJ2-1; the match to TRBD2 covers 7 bases. The CDR3 extends over 12 amino acids. V shed 5 bases and J 9 bases; nucleotides not matched to a gene: 4. In germline, CDR1 is SGHTA, CDR2 FQGTGA. The chain's CDR3 is CASSIGEGEQFF. DNA for the CDR3: TGTGCCAGCAGCATCGGGGAGGGTGAGCAGTTCTTC.

The V gene is TRBV5-1, the J gene TRBJ1-1; D may be TRBD1 (5 bases). V was trimmed by 7 bases and J by 3 bases, leaving 16 bases between them. CDR3 length equals 14 residues. Germline CDR1 SGHRS, CDR2 YFSETQ. The CDR3 sequence: CASGLRQGDTEAFF. The CDR3 DNA is TGCGCCAGCGGCCTGCGGCAGGGTGACACTGAAGCTTTCTTT.

This chain's CDR3 is CSANQGGTEAFF. DNA for the CDR3: TGCAGCGCCAACCAGGGGGGCACTGAAGCTTTCTTT. This sequence joins TRBV29-1 and TRBJ1-1; 7 positions match TRBD1. Trimming at V came to 7 bases and at J to 4 bases, leaving 6 bases not matched to a gene. Germline CDR1 is SQVTM and CDR2 is ANQGSEA. CDR3 length: 12 amino acids. The complete variable domain, with remaining parts taken from reference TRBV29-1 and TRBJ1-1, reads SAVISQKPSRDICQRGTSLTIQCQVDSQVTMMFWYRQQPGQSLTLIATANQGSEATYESGFVIDKFPISRPNLTFSTLTVSNMSPEDSSIYLCSANQGGTEAFFGQGTRLTVV.

The chain couples TRBV18 to TRBJ1-6; tentative D call: TRBD1 (5 bases). Germline V gives CDR1 KGHSH, CDR2 LQKENI. V lost 6 bases and J lost 0, with 12 bases in between. This CDR3 has 16 amino acids. CDR3 nucleotide sequence: TGTGCCAGCTCTATACGACAGAGCTCCTATAATTCACCCCTCCACTTT. Residues: CASSIRQSSYNSPLHF.

The genes are TRBV20-1 and TRBJ2-3; 7 nucleotides line up with TRBD1. The ends lost 6 bases at V and 0 bases at J; junction bases unmatched: 6. This CDR3 is 14 amino acids long. CDR1 and CDR2 (germline): DFQATT, SNEGSKA (reference sequence). The CDR3 DNA reads TGCAGTGCCCCAAGGGGGCCTAGCACAGATACGCAGTATTTT. It encodes CSAPRGPSTDTQYF.

This chain joins TRBV7-9 and TRBJ1-2; D may be TRBD1 (6 bases). The germline V gene has CDR1 SEHNR and CDR2 FQNEAQ (reference sequence). CDR3 length: 13 residues. V was cut by 3 bases and J by 8 bases, with 13 bases left in between. The CDR3 sequence: CASSLARTDGYTF. The CDR3 nucleotides are TGTGCCAGCAGCTTGGCAAGGACAGACGGCTACACCTTC.

The CDR3 region is CAISPASGGSGDTQYF. CDR3 sequence (DNA): TGTGCCATCAGTCCGGCTAGCGGGGGTTCGGGAGATACGCAGTATTTT. The V and J genes are TRBV10-3 and TRBJ2-3, with 10 positions matching TRBD2. V lost 5 bases to trimming and J lost 5 bases; unmatched junction nucleotides: 10. This CDR3 has 16 amino acids. Germline CDR1 and CDR2: ENHRY and SYGVKD.

The chain has TRBV20-1 and TRBJ1-6; D perhaps matches TRBD1 (6 bases). The CDR3 contains 14 residues. The V and J ends lost 4 bases and 6 bases respectively, with 13 bases between them. Germline values: CDR1 DFQATT, CDR2 SNEGSKA (reference sequence). CDR3 residues: CSANPGGANSPLHF. The CDR3 DNA sequence: TGCAGTGCTAACCCCGGGGGGGCTAATTCACCCCTCCACTTT.

This clonotype was counted between two and nine times. The chain is built from TRBV9 and TRBJ2-2; D is unclear. The CDR3 loop spans 13 amino acids. Germline-derived CDR1 and CDR2 are SGDLS and YYNGEE. V lost 2 bases to trimming and J lost 4 bases, with 6 bases between them. The CDR3 region has the DNA TGTGCCAGCAGCGTTGTCGGCACCGGGGAGCTGTTTTTT. This encodes CASSVVGTGELFF.

This chain joins TRBV28 and TRBJ1-2; possibly TRBD1 for D (5 bases). Germline V gives CDR1 MDHEN, CDR2 SYDVKM. CDR3 size: 10 residues. Deletions cut 10 bases from V and 7 bases from J, with 10 bases between. CDR3 bases: TGTGCCACCGGAAGGGGTGGCTACACCTTC. It specifies CATGRGGYTF.

This rearrangement joins TRBV7-2 to TRBJ1-2; no reliable D call. This CDR3 comprises 17 residues. Deletions cut 0 bases from V and 1 base from J, with 15 bases between. The germline gives CDR1 SGHTA, CDR2 FQGNSA. CDR3 in DNA: TGTGCCAGCAGCTTAGCGTCCTCTGGGCCGTTTAACTATGGCTACACCTTC. As protein: CASSLASSGPFNYGYTF.

The V gene is TRBV5-8, the J gene TRBJ2-2, with 13 bases matching TRBD2. The CDR3 sequence is 16 residues long. V trimming: 2 bases; J trimming: 7 bases; junction bases outside the gene matches: 5. Per the germline V gene, CDR1 is SGHTS and CDR2 is YDEGEE. The CDR3 loop reads CASSLLAGGPVGELFF. The CDR3 DNA is TGTGCCAGCAGCTTACTAGCGGGGGGGCCAGTCGGGGAGCTGTTTTTT.

The rearrangement links TRBV19 to TRBJ1-2; the D is unclear. The CDR3 totals 14 residues. Deletions cut 6 bases from V and 4 bases from J, with 15 bases between. The germline CDR1 and CDR2 sequences are LNHDA and SQIVND (reference sequence). This CDR3 reads CASSPRTDSYGYTF. The CDR3 DNA sequence: TGTGCCAGTAGCCCCCGGACGGATTCCTATGGCTACACCTTC.

The V and J genes are TRBV2 and TRBJ1-2, with a weak D call TRBD1 (5 bases). The CDR3 has 13 residues. Trimming left V 2 bases short and J 7 bases short, with 11 bases between. Looked up from germline, CDR1 is SNHLY and CDR2 is FYNNEI. The CDR3 reads CASSESGPGGYTF. CDR3 DNA: TGTGCCAGCAGTGAATCGGGGCCTGGTGGCTACACCTTC.

The chain joins TRBV18 to TRBJ2-3; a possible D gene is TRBD2 (5 bases). Trimming left V 0 bases short and J 2 bases short, with 12 bases between. The CDR3 has 16 residues. Germline CDR1 is KGHSH and CDR2 is LQKENI. The CDR3 region has the DNA TGTGCCAGCTCACCACCGGCCGCGGGCCTCACAGATACGCAGTATTTT. Translating gives CASSPPAAGLTDTQYF.